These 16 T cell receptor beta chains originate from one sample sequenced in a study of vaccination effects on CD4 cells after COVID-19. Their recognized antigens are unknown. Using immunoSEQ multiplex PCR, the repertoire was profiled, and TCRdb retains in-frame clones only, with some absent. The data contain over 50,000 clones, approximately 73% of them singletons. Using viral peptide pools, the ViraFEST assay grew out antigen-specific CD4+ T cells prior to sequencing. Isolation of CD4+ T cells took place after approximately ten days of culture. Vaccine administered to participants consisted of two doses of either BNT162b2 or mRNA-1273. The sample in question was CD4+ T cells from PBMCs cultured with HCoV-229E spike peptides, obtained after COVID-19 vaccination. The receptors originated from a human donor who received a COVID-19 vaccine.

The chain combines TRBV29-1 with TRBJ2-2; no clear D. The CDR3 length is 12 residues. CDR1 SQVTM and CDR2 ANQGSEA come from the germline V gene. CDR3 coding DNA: TGCATCCTTTACATTTTCACCGGGGAGCTGTTTTTT. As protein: CILYIFTGELFF.

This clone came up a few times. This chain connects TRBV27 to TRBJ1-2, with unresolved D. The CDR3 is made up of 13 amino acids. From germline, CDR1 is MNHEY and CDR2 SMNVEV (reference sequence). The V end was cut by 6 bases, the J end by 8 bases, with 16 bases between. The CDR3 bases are TGTGCCAGCAGAAAGCCGGGTGTTTGGGGCTACACCTTC. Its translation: CASRKPGVWGYTF.

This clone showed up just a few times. This chain's CDR3 is CASLISGDQETQYF. The DNA for the CDR3 is TGTGCCAGCTTAATAAGCGGGGACCAAGAGACCCAGTACTTC. The chain has TRBV18 and TRBJ2-5, with 7 bases identical to TRBD2. Germline CDR1 is KGHSH and CDR2 is LQKENI. This CDR3 has 14 amino acids. Germline trimming cut 7 bases from V and 0 bases from J; bases unmatched to any gene: 5.

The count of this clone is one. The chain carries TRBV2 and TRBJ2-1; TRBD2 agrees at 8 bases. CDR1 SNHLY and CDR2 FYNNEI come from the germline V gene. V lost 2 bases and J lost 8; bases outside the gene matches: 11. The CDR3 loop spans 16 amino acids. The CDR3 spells CASSERNGGAADEQFF. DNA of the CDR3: TGTGCCAGCAGTGAACGTAACGGGGGGGCCGCCGATGAGCAGTTCTTC.

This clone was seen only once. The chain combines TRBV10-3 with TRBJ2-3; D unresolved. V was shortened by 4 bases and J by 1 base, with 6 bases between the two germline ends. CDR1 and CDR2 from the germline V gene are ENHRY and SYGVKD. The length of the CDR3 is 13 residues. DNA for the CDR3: TGTGCCATCAGTGGATCTGGCACAGATACGCAGTATTTT. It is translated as CAISGSGTDTQYF.

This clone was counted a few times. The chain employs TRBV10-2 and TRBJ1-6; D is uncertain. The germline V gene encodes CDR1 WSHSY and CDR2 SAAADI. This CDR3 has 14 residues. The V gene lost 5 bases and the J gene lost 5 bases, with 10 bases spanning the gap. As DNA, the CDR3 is TGCGCCAGCAGTTTTACCGCCAATAATTCACCCCTCCACTTT. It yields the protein CASSFTANNSPLHF.

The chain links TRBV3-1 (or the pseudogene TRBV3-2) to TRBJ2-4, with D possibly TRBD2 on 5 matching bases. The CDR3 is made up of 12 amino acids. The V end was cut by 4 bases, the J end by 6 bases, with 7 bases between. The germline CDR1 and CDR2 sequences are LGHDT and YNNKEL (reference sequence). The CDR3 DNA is TGTGCCAGCAGCCGGAGCGGAAACATTCAGTACTTC. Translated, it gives CASSRSGNIQYF.

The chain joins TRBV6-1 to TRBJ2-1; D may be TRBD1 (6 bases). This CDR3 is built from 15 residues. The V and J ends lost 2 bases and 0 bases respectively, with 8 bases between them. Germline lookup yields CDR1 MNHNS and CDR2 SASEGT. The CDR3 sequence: CASSERQASYNEQFF. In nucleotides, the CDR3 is TGTGCCAGCAGTGAACGACAGGCCTCCTACAATGAGCAGTTCTTC.

CDR3 DNA sequence: TGTGCCAGCAGCCGAGAGTTCCTTCCGAACTATGGCTACACCTTC. Amino acids: CASSREFLPNYGYTF. The rearrangement links TRBV6-4 to TRBJ1-2; no clear D. Trimming left V 6 bases short and J 2 bases short, with 16 bases between. The CDR3 totals 15 residues. Germline CDR1 is MRHNA and CDR2 is SNTAGT.

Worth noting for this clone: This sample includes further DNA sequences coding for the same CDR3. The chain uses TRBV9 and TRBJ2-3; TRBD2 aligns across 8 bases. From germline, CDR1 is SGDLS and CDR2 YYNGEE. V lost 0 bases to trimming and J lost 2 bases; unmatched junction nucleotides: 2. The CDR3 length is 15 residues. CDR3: CASSVAGGNTDTQYF. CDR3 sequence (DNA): TGTGCCAGCAGCGTAGCGGGGGGGAACACAGATACGCAGTATTTT.

The CDR3 loop is CASSPGPGTGYTGELFF. In DNA form, the CDR3 reads TGTGCCAGCAGCCCTGGGCCCGGGACAGGGTACACCGGGGAGCTGTTTTTT. The chain carries TRBV5-5 and TRBJ2-2; 9 bases line up with TRBD1. CDR1 and CDR2 (germline): SGHKS, YYEKEE (reference sequence). CDR3 length: 17 residues. Trimming removed 4 bases from V and 3 bases from J; junction bases left unmatched: 10.

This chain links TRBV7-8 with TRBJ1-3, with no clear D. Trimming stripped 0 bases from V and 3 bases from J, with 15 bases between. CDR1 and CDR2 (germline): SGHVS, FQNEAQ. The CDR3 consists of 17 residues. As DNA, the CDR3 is TGTGCCAGCAGCTTAGCCTTCGGGCCACGGAGTGGAAACACCATATATTTT. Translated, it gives CASSLAFGPRSGNTIYF.

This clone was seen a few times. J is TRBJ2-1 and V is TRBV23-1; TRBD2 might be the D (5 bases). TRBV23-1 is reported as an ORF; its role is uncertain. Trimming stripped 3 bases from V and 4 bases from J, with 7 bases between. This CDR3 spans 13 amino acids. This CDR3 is CASSQRGYNEQFF. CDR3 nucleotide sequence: TGCGCCAGCAGTCAGCGCGGGTACAATGAGCAGTTCTTC.

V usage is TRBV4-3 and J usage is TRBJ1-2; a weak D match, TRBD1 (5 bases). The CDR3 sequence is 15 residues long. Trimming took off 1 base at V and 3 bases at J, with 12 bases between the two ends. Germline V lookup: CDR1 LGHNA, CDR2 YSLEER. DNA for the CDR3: TGCGCCAGCAGCCAAGGAGGTAGGGGTGACTATGGCTACACCTTC. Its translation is CASSQGGRGDYGYTF.

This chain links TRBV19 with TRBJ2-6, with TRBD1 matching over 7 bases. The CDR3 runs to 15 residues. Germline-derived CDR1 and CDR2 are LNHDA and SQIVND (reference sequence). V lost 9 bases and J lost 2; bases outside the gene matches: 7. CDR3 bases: TGTGCCAGCCGGGACAGCCTTGCTGGGGCCAACGTCCTGACTTTC. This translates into CASRDSLAGANVLTF.

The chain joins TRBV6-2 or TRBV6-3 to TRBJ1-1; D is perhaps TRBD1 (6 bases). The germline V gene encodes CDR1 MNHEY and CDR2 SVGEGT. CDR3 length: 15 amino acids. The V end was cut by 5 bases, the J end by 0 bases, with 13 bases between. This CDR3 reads CASSKRTAMNTEAFF. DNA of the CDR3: TGTGCCAGCAGTAAACGGACAGCCATGAACACTGAAGCTTTCTTT.